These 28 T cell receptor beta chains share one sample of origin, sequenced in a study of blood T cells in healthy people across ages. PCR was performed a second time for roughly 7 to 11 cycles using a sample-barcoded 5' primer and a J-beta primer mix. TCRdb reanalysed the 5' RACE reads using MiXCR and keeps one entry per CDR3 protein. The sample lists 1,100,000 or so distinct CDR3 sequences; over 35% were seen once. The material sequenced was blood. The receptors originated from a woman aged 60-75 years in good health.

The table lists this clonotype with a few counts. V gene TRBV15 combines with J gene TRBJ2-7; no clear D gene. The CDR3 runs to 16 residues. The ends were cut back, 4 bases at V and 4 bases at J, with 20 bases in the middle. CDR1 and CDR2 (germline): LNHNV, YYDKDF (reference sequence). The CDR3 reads CATSTPRVGRSYEQYF. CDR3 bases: TGTGCCACCAGCACCCCCAGAGTTGGCAGATCATACGAGCAGTACTTC.

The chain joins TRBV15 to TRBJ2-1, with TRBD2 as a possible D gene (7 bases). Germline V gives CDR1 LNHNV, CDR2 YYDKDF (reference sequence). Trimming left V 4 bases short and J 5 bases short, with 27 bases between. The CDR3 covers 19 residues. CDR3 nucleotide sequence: TGTGCCACCAGCACAACTTCCCGGAGGGGGGGCGAGAATAACAATGAGCAGTTCTTC. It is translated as CATSTTSRRGGENNNEQFF.

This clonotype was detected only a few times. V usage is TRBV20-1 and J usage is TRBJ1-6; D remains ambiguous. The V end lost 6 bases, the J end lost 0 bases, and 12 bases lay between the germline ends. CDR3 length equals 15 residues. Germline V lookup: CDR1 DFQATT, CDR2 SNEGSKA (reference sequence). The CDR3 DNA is TGCAGTGCAAACCTAGGGAGCTCCTATAATTCACCCCTCCACTTT. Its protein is CSANLGSSYNSPLHF.

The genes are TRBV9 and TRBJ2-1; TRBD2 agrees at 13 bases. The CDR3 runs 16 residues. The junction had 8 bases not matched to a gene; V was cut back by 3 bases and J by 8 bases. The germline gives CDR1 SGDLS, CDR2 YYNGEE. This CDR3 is CASSAMGLAGSDEQFF. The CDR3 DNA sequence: TGTGCCAGCAGCGCGATGGGACTAGCGGGAAGCGATGAGCAGTTCTTC.

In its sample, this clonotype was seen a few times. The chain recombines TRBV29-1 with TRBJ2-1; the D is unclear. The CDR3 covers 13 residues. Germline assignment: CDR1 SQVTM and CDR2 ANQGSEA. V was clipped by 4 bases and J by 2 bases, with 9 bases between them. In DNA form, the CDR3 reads TGCAGCGTTGTACTTGACGCCTACAATGAGCAGTTCTTC. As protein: CSVVLDAYNEQFF.

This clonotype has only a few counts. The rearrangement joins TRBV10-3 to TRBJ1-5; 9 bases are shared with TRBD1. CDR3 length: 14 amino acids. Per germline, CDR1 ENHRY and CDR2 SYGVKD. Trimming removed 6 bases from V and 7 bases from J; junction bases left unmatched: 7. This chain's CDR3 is CAIRGTGMEQPQHF. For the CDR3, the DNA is TGTGCCATCAGGGGGACAGGGATGGAACAGCCCCAGCATTTT.

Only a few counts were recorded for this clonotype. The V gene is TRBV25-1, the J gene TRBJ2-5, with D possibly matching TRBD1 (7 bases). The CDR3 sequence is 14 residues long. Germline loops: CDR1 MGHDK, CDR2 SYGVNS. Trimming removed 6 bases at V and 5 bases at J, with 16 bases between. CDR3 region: CASSGRGGGETQYF. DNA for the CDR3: TGTGCCAGCAGCGGGAGAGGGGGCGGTGAGACCCAGTACTTC.

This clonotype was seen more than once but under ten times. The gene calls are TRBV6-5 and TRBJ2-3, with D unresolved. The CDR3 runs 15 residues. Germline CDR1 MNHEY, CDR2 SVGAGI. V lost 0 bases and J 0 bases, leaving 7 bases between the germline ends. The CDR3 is CASSYSPTSTDTQYF. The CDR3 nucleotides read TGTGCCAGCAGTTACTCGCCAACTAGCACAGATACGCAGTATTTT.

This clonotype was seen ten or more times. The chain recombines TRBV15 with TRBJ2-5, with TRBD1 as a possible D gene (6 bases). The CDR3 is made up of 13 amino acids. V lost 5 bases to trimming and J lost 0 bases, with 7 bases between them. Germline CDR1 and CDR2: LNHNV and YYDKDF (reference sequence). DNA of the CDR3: TGTGCCACCAGCCCAGGGGACCAAGAGACCCAGTACTTC. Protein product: CATSPGDQETQYF.

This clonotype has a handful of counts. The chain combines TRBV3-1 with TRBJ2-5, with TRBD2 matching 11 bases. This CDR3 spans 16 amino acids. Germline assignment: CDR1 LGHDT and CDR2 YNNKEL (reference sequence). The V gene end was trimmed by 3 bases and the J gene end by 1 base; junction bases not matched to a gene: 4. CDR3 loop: CASSQISGRVQETQYF. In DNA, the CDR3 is TGTGCCAGCAGCCAGATTAGCGGGAGGGTCCAAGAGACCCAGTACTTC.

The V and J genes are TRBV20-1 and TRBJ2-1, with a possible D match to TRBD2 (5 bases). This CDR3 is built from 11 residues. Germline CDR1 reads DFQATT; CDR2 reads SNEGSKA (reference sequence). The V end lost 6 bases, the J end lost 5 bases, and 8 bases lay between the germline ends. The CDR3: CSATSDNEQFF. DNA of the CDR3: TGCAGTGCCACTAGTGACAATGAGCAGTTCTTC.

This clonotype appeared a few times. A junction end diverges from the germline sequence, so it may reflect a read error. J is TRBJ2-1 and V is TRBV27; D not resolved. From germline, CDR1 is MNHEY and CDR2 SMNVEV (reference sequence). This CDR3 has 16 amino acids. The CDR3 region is CASTLGLKAGYNEQFF. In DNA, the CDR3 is TGTGCCAGCACTTTAGGTCTGAAGGCTGGGTACAATGAGCAGTTCTTC.

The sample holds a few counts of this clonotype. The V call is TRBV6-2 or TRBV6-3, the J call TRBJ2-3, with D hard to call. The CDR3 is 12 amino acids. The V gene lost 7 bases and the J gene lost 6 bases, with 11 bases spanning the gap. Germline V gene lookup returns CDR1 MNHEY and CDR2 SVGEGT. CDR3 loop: CASTRSWDTQYF. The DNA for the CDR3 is TGTGCCAGCACCCGGTCTTGGGATACGCAGTATTTT.

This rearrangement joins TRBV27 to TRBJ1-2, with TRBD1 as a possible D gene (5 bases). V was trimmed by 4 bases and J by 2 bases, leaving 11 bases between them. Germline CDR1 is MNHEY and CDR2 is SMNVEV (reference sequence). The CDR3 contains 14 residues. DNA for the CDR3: TGTGCCAGCAGTTACGGGGCCACAAACTATGGCTACACCTTC. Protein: CASSYGATNYGYTF.

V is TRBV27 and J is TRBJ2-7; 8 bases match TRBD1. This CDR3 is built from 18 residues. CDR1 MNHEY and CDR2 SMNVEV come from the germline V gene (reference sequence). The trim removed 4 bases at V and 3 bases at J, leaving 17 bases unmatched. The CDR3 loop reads CASSSLISPGQDIYEQYF. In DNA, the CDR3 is TGTGCCAGCAGTTCCTTAATTTCCCCGGGACAGGACATCTACGAGCAGTACTTC.

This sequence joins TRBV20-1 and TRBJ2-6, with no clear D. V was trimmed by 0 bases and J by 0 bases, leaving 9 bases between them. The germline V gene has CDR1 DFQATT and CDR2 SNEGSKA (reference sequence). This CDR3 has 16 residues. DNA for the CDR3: TGCAGTGCTAGAGACAGCCACGACTCTGGGGCCAACGTCCTGACTTTC. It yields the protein CSARDSHDSGANVLTF.

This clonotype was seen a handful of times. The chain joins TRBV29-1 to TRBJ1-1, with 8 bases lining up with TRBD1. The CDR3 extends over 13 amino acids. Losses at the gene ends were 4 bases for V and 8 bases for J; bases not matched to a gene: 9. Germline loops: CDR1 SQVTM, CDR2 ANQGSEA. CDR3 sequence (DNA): TGCAGCGTTGTAATAAGGACAGGGTCGGAAGCTTTCTTT. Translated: CSVVIRTGSEAFF.

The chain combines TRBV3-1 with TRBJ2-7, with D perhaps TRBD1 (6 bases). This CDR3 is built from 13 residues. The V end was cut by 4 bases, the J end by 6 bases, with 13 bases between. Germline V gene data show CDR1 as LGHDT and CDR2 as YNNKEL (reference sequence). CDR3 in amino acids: CASSPGQFSEQYF. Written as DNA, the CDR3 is TGTGCCAGCAGCCCTGGACAGTTCTCCGAGCAGTACTTC.

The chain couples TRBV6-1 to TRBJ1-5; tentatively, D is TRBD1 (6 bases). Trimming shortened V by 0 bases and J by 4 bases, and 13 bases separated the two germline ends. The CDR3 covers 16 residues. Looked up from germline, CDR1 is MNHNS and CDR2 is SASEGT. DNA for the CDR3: TGTGCCAGCAGTGAAGCCGAAAACAGGGTGAATCAGCCCCAGCATTTT. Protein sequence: CASSEAENRVNQPQHF.

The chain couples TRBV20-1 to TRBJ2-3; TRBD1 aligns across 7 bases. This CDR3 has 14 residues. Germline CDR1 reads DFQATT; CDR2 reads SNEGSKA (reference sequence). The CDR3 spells CNATMQGESDTQYF. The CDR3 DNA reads TGCAATGCCACAATGCAGGGGGAGTCAGATACGCAGTATTTT.

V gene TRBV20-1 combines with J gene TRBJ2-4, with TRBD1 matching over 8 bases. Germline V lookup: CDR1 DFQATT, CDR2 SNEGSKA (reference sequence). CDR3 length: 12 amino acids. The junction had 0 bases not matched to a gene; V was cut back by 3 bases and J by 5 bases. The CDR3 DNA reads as TGCAGTGCTAGGACAGGGGAAAACATTCAGTACTTC. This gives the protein CSARTGENIQYF.

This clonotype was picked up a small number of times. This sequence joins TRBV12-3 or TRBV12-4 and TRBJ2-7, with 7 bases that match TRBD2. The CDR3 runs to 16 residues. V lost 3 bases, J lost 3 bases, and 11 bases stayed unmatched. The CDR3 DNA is TGTGCCAGCAGTTTTCCCCTGGGGGGGTTTAACTACGAGCAGTACTTC. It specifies CASSFPLGGFNYEQYF.

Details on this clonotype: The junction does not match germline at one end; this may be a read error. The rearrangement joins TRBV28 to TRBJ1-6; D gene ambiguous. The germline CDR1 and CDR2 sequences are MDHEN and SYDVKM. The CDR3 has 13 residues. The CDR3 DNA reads TGTGCCAGCAGGGTTTGGGATAATTCACCTCTCCACTTT. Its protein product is CASRVWDNSPLHF. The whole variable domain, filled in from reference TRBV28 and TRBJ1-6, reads DVKVTQSSRYLVKRTGEKVFLECVQDMDHENMFWYRQDPGLGLRLIYFSYDVKMKEKGDIPEGYSVSREKKERFSLILESASTNQTSMYLCASRVWDNSPLHFGNGTRLTVT.

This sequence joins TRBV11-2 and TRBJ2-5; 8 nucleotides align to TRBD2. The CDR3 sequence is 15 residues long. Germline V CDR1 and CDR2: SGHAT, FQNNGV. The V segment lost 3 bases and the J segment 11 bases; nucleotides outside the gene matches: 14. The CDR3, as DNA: TGTGCCAGCAGCTTGGGACCAAGTAGCGGGGATGAGCAGTACTTC. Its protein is CASSLGPSSGDEQYF.

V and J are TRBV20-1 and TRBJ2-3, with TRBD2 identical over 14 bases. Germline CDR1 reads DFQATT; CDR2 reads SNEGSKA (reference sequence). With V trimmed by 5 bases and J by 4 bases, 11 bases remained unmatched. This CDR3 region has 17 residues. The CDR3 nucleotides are TGCAGTGCTTGGGGAGGGACTAGCGGGAGCTCGGCAGATACGCAGTATTTT. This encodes CSAWGGTSGSSADTQYF.

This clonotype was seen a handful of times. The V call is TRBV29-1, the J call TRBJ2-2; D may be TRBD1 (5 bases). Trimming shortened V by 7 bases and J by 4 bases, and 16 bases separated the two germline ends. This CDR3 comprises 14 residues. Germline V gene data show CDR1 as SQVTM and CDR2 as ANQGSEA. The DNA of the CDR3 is TGCAGCGCCCTCTTCGACAGTCGCACCGGGGAGCTGTTTTTT. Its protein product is CSALFDSRTGELFF.

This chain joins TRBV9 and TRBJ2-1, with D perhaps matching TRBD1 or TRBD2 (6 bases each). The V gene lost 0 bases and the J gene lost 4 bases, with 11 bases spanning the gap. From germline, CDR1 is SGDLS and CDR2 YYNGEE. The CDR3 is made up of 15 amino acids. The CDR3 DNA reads TGTGCCAGCAGCGTAGCCGGGGGCGAGTACAATGAGCAGTTCTTC. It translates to CASSVAGGEYNEQFF. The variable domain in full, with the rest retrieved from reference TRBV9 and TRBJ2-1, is DSGVTQTPKHLITATGQRVTLRCSPRSGDLSVYWYQQSLDQGLQFLIQYYNGEERAKGNILERFSAQQFPDLHSELNLSSLELGDSALYFCASSVAGGEYNEQFFGPGTRLTVL.

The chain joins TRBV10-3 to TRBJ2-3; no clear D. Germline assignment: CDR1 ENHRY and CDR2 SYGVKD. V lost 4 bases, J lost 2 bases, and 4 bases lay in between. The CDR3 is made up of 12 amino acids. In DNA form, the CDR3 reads TGTGCCATCAGTGCTTCCACAGATACGCAGTATTTT. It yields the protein CAISASTDTQYF.